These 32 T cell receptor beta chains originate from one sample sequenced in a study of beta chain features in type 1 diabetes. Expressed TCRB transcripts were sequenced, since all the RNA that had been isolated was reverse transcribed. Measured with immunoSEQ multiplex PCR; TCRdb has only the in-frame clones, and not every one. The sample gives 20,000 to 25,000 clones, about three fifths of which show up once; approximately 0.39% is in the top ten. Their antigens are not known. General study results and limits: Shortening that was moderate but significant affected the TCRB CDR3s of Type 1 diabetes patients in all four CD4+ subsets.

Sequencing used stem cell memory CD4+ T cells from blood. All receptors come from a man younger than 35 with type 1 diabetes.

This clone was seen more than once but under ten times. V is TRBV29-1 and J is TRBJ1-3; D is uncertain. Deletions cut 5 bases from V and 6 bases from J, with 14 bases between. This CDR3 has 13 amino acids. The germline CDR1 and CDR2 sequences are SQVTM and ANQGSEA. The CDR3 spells CSVTRGDQNTIYF. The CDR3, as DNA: TGCAGCGTTACCCGTGGAGACCAAAACACCATATATTTT.

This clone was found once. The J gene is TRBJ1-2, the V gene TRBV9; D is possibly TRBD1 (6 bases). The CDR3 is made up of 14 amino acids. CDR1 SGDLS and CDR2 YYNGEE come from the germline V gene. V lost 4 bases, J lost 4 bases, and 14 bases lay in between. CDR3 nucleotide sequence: TGTGCCAGCAGCAACCGACAGGCGGCCTATGGCTACACCTTC. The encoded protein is CASSNRQAAYGYTF.

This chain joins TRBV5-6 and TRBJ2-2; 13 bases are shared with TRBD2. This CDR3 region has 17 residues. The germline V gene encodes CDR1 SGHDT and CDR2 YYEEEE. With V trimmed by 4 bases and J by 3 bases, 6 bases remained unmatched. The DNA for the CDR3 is TGTGCCAGCAGCAGAAGACTAGCGGGGGGCTACACCGGGGAGCTGTTTTTT. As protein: CASSRRLAGGYTGELFF.

The CDR3 DNA is TGTGCCAGCAGCGAGGTTGCGGTCTACGAGCAGTACTTC. This sequence encodes CASSEVAVYEQYF. The chain has TRBV7-2 and TRBJ2-7; D gene uncertain. Germline CDR1 and CDR2: SGHTA and FQGNSA. V lost 5 bases and J lost 3, with 11 bases in between. This CDR3 is built from 13 residues.

Here the CDR3 DNA reads TGTGCCATCAGAAATGGGCTTCGCCAGCCCCAGCATTTT. Protein sequence: CAIRNGLRQPQHF. The rearrangement uses TRBV10-3 and TRBJ1-5; D ambiguous. Germline CDR1 is ENHRY and CDR2 is SYGVKD. This CDR3 has 13 amino acids. With 6 bases removed from V and 7 bases from J, the gap between germline ends came to 13 bases.

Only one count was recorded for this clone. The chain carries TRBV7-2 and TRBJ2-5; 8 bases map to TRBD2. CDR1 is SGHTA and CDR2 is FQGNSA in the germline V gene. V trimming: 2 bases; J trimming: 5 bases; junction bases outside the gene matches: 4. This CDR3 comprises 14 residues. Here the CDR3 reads CASSLSGGMETQYF. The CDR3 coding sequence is TGTGCCAGCAGCTTAAGCGGGGGCATGGAGACCCAGTACTTC.

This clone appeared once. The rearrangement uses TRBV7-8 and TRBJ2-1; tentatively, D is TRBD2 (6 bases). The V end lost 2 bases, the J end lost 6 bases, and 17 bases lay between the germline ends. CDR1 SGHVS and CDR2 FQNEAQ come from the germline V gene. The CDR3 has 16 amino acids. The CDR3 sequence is CASSLKAPRRGNEQFF. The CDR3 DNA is TGTGCCAGCAGCTTAAAGGCCCCCCGGAGGGGCAATGAGCAGTTCTTC.

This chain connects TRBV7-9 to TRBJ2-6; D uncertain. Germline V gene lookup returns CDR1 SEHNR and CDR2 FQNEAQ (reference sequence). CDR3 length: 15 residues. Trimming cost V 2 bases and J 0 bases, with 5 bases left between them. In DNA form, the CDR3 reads TGTGCCAGCAGCTTACCCTCCTCTGGGGCCAACGTCCTGACTTTC. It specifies CASSLPSSGANVLTF. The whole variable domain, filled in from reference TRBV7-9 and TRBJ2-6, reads DTGVSQNPRHKITKRGQNVTFRCDPISEHNRLYWYRQTLGQGPEFLTYFQNEAQLEKSRLLSDRFSAERPKGSFSTLEIQRTEQGDSAMYLCASSLPSSGANVLTFGAGSRLTVL.

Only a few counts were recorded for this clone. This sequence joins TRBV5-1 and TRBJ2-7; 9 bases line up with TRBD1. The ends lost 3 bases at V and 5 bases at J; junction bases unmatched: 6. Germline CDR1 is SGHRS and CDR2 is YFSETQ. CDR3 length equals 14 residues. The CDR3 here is CASSSGQGVNEQYF. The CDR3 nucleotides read TGCGCCAGCAGCTCGGGACAGGGAGTCAACGAGCAGTACTTC.

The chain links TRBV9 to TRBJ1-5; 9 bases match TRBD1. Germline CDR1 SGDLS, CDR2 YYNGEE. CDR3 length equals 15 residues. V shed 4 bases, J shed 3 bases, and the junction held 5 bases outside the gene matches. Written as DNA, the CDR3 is TGTGCCAGCAGCCCCGGACAGGGGTACAATCAGCCCCAGCATTTT. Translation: CASSPGQGYNQPQHF. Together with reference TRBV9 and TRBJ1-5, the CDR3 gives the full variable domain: DSGVTQTPKHLITATGQRVTLRCSPRSGDLSVYWYQQSLDQGLQFLIQYYNGEERAKGNILERFSAQQFPDLHSELNLSSLELGDSALYFCASSPGQGYNQPQHFGDGTRLSIL.

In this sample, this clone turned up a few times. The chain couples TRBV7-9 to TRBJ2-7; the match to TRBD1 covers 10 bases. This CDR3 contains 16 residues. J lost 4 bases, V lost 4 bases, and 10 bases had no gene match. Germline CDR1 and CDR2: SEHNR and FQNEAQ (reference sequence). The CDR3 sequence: CASSWGQGSSPYEQYF. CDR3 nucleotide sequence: TGTGCCAGCAGCTGGGGACAGGGGAGTTCTCCTTACGAGCAGTACTTC.

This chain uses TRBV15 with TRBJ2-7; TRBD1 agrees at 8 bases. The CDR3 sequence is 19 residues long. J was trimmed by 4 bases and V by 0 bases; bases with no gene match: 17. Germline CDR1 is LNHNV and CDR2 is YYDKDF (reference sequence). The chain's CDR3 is CATSRDPPGQGLPGYEQYF. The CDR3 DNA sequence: TGTGCCACCAGCAGAGATCCACCAGGACAGGGCTTGCCCGGGTACGAGCAGTACTTC.

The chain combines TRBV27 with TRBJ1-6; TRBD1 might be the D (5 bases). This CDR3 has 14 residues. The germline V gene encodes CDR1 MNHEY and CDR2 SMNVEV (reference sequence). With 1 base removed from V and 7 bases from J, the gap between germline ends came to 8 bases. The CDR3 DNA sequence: TGTGCCAGCAGTTTATACAGGCTGAATTCACCCCTCCACTTT. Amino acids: CASSLYRLNSPLHF.

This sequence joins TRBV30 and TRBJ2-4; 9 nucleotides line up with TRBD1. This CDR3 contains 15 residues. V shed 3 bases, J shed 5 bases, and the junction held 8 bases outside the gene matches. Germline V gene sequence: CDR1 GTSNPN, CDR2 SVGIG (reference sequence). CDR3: CAWRPDRGWQNIQYF. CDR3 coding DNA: TGTGCCTGGAGGCCGGACAGGGGTTGGCAAAACATTCAGTACTTC. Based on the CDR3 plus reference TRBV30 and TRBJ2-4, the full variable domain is SQTIHQWPATLVQPVGSPLSLECTVEGTSNPNLYWYRQAAGRGLQLLFYSVGIGQISSEVPQNLSASRPQDRQFILSSKKLLLSDSGFYLCAWRPDRGWQNIQYFGAGTRLSVL.

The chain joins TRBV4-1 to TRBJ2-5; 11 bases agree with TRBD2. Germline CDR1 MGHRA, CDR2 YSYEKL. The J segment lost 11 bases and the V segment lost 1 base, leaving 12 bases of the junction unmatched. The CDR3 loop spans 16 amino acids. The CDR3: CASSQVALAGVQEQYF. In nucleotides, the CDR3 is TGCGCCAGCAGCCAAGTGGCACTAGCGGGAGTGCAAGAGCAGTACTTC.

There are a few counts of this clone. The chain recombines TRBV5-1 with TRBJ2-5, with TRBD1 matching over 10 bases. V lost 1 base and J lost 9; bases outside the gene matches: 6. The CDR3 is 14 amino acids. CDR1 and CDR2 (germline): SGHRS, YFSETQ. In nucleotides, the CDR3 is TGCGCCAGCAGCTTGATGGGGACAGGGGAGGCCCAGTACTTC. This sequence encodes CASSLMGTGEAQYF.

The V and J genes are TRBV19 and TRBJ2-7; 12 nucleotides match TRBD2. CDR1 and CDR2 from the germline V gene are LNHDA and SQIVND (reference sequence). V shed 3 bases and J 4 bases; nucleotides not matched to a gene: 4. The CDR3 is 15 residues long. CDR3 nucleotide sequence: TGTGCCAGTAGTATCACCCTAGCGGGAGGGTACGAGCAGTACTTC. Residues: CASSITLAGGYEQYF.

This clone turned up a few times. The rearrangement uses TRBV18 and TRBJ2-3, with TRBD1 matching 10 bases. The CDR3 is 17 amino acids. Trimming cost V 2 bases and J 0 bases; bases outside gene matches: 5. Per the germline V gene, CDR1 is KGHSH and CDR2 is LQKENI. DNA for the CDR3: TGTGCCAGCTCACCAGGGACAGGGGATAGGAGCACAGATACGCAGTATTTT. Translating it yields CASSPGTGDRSTDTQYF. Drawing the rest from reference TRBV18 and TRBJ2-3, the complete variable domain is NAGVMQNPRHLVRRRGQEARLRCSPMKGHSHVYWYRQLPEEGLKFMVYLQKENIIDESGMPKERFSAEFPKEGPSILRIQQVVRGDSAAYFCASSPGTGDRSTDTQYFGPGTRLTVL.

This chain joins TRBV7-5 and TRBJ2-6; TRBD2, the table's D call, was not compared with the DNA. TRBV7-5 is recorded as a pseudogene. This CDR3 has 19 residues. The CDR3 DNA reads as TGTGTCAGAAGCTTTAACAGGGAGGGGGAACACTCTGGGGCCAACGTCCTGACTTTC. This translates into CVRSFNREGEHSGANVLTF.

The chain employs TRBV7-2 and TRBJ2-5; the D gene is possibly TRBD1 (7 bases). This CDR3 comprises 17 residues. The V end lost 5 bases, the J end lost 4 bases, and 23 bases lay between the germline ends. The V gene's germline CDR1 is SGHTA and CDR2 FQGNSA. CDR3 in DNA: TGTGCCAGCAGCAGTCATCCAGGCAGGGGGGTCCGAGAGACCCAGTACTTC. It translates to CASSSHPGRGVRETQYF.

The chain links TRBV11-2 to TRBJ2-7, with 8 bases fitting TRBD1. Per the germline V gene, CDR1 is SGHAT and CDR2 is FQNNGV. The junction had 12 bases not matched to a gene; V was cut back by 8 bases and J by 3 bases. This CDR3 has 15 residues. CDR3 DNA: TGTGCCAGCTTGGCCTCCGGGACAGGCCACTACGAGCAGTACTTC. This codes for CASLASGTGHYEQYF. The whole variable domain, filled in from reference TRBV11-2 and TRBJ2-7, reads EAGVAQSPRYKIIEKRQSVAFWCNPISGHATLYWYQQILGQGPKLLIQFQNNGVVDDSQLPKDRFSAERLKGVDSTLKIQPAKLEDSAVYLCASLASGTGHYEQYFGPGTRLTVT.

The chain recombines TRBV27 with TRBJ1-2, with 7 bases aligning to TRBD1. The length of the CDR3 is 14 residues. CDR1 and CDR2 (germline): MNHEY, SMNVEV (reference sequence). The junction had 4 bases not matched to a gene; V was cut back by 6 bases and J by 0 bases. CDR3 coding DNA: TGTGCCAGCAGCCCCAGGGGGACTAACTATGGCTACACCTTC. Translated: CASSPRGTNYGYTF.

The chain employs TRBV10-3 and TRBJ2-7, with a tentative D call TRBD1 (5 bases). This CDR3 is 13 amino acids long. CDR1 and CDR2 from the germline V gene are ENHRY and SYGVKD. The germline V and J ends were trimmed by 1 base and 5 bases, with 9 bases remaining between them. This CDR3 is CAISELGADEQYF. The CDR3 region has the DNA TGTGCCATCAGTGAGTTAGGGGCCGACGAGCAGTACTTC.

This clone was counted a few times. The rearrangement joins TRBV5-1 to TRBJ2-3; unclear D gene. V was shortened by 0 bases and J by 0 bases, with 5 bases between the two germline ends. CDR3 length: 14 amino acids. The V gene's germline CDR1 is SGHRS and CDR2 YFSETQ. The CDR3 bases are TGCGCCAGCAGCTTGGTCGTCAGCACAGATACGCAGTATTTT. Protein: CASSLVVSTDTQYF.

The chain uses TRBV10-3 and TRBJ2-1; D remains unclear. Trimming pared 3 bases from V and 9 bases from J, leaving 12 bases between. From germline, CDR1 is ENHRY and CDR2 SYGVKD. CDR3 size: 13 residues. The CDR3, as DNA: TGTGCCATCAGTGACATCCCGCCGGGTGAGCAGTTCTTC. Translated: CAISDIPPGEQFF.

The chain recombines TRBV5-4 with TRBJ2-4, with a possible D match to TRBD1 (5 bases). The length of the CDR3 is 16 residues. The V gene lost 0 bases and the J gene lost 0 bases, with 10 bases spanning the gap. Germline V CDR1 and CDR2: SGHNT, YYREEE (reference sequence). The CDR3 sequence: CASSLAGHLAKNIQYF. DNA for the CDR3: TGTGCCAGCAGCTTGGCCGGACACTTAGCCAAAAACATTCAGTACTTC.

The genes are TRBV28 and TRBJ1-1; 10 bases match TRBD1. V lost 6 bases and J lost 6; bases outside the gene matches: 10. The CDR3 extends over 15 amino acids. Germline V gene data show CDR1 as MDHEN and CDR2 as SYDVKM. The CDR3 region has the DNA TGTGCCAGCAGGGAGACAGGGGGCAGGAGTTCTGAAGCTTTCTTT. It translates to CASRETGGRSSEAFF.

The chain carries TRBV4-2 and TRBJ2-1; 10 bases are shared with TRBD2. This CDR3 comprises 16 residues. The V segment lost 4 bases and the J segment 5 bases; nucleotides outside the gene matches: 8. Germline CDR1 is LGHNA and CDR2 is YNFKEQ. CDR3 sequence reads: CASSRGGLAPNNEQFF. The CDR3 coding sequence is TGTGCCAGCAGCCGGGGGGGACTAGCGCCCAACAATGAGCAGTTCTTC.

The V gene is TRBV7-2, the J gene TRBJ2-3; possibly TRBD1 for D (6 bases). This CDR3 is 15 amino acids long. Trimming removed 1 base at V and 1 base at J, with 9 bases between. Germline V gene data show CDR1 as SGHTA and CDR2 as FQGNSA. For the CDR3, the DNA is TGTGCCAGCAGCTTAGGGGGGCCGGGCACAGATACGCAGTATTTT. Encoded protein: CASSLGGPGTDTQYF. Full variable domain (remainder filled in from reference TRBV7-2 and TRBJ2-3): GAGVSQSPSNKVTEKGKDVELRCDPISGHTALYWYRQSLGQGLEFLIYFQGNSAPDKSGLPSDRFSAERTGGSVSTLTIQRTQQEDSAVYLCASSLGGPGTDTQYFGPGTRLTVL.

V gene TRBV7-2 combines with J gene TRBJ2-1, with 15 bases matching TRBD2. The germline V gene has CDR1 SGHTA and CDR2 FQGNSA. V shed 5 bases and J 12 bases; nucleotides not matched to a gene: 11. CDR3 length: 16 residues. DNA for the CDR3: TGTGCCAGCAGCCCTAGGACTAGCGGGAGGGCCTTTGGGCAGTTCTTC. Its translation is CASSPRTSGRAFGQFF.

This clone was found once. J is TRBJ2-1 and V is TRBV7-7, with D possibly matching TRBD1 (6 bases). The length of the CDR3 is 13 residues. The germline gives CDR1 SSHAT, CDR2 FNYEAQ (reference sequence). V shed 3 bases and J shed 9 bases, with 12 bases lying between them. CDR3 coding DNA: TGTGCCAGCAGCTTCGAGGGGACAACTGAGCAGTTCTTC. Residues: CASSFEGTTEQFF.

CDR3 in amino acids: CASSWDSYNEQFF. Here the CDR3 DNA reads TGTGCCAGCAGTTGGGACAGCTACAATGAGCAGTTCTTC. The chain uses TRBV2 and TRBJ2-1; the match to TRBD1 covers 7 bases. Germline V gene sequence: CDR1 SNHLY, CDR2 FYNNEI. Germline trimming cut 5 bases from V and 3 bases from J; bases unmatched to any gene: 1. CDR3 length: 13 residues.